Presented here are 18 T cell receptor beta chains from one specimen sequenced in a study of blood T cells in healthy people across ages. It was with a sample-barcoded 5' primer and a J-beta primer mix that a second PCR of roughly 6 to 12 cycles was run. TCRdb used MiXCR to reprocess the 5' RACE reads, holding one entry per CDR3 protein. The table shows a few hundred thousand distinct CDR3 sequences, with more than 45% occurring only once. The specimen was blood. The receptors originated from a man aged 55-75 years in good health.

The chain is built from TRBV7-2 and TRBJ1-5; 8 nucleotides align to TRBD1. The CDR3 extends over 13 amino acids. With 5 bases clipped from V and 7 bases from J, the junction kept 4 bases outside the gene matches. The germline gives CDR1 SGHTA, CDR2 FQGNSA. In DNA form, the CDR3 reads TGTGCCAGCAGCCCGGACAGGGACCAGCCCCAGCATTTT. It specifies CASSPDRDQPQHF.

The chain carries TRBV21-1 and TRBJ2-1. TRBV21-1 is noted as a pseudogene. The CDR3 totals 15 residues. DNA of the CDR3: TGTGCCAGCAGCGAAAGCGGAGGTGACTACAATGAGCAGTTCTTC. Its protein product is CASSESGGDYNEQFF.

This clonotype appeared a few times. The chain carries TRBV4-3 and TRBJ2-2; D possibly uses TRBD1 or TRBD2 (7 bases each). V lost 3 bases and J lost 3, with 14 bases in between. The germline CDR1 and CDR2 sequences are LGHNA and YSLEER. The CDR3 extends over 16 amino acids. The CDR3 DNA sequence: TGCGCCAGCAGCCATGGGAGGGGGCAGGACACCGGGGAGCTGTTTTTT. Residues: CASSHGRGQDTGELFF.

In its sample, this clonotype was seen a few times. V usage is TRBV7-2 and J usage is TRBJ2-7; D is unresolved. Germline V gives CDR1 SGHTA, CDR2 FQGNSA. V gave up 1 base and J gave up 2 bases, with 6 bases separating them. The CDR3 has 13 amino acids. The CDR3 protein is CASSLVSTYEQYF. Written as DNA, the CDR3 is TGTGCCAGCAGCTTAGTGTCTACCTACGAGCAGTACTTC. Drawing the rest from reference TRBV7-2 and TRBJ2-7, the complete variable domain is GAGVSQSPSNKVTEKGKDVELRCDPISGHTALYWYRQSLGQGLEFLIYFQGNSAPDKSGLPSDRFSAERTGGSVSTLTIQRTQQEDSAVYLCASSLVSTYEQYFGPGTRLTVT.

This clonotype was seen a handful of times. The rearrangement links TRBV4-2 to TRBJ2-3; weak D call: TRBD1 (6 bases). CDR3 length equals 16 residues. CDR1 and CDR2 (germline): LGHNA, YNFKEQ. Trimming took off 4 bases at V and 1 base at J, with 15 bases between the two ends. CDR3 nucleotide sequence: TGTGCCAGCAGCCCAAAGGCCCCAGGGGGCACAGATACGCAGTATTTT. Its protein is CASSPKAPGGTDTQYF.

This clonotype came up a few times. The chain carries TRBV7-2 and TRBJ2-1; tentatively, D is TRBD2 (6 bases). Germline V gives CDR1 SGHTA, CDR2 FQGNSA. The CDR3 has 12 amino acids. The V end lost 5 bases, the J end lost 12 bases, and 14 bases lay between the germline ends. CDR3 in amino acids: CASSPQEGLQFF. The CDR3 DNA is TGTGCCAGCAGCCCCCAGGAGGGCTTGCAGTTCTTC.

The genes are TRBV7-8 and TRBJ2-7, with 12 nucleotides matching TRBD2. V shed 5 bases, J shed 3 bases, and the junction held 5 bases outside the gene matches. The CDR3 contains 15 residues. In germline, CDR1 is SGHVS, CDR2 FQNEAQ. The CDR3, as DNA: TGTGCCAGCAGCCCTAGCGGGGGGGCCGTCTACGAGCAGTACTTC. Translation: CASSPSGGAVYEQYF.

This clonotype appeared a few times. The CDR3 DNA is TGTGCCAGCAGTTCCCCCGGGCAGGTCTCCTACGAGCAGTACTTC. Amino acids: CASSSPGQVSYEQYF. The rearrangement joins TRBV28 to TRBJ2-7; no clear D. V was cut by 4 bases and J by 0 bases, with 13 bases left in between. The CDR3 covers 15 residues. CDR1 and CDR2 from the germline V gene are MDHEN and SYDVKM.

V and J are TRBV7-2 and TRBJ2-3; possible D gene TRBD2, 5 bases. The V and J ends lost 5 bases and 5 bases respectively, with 11 bases between them. Germline V CDR1 and CDR2: SGHTA, FQGNSA. The CDR3 extends over 13 amino acids. The CDR3 is CASSGSSGDTQYF. In DNA, the CDR3 is TGTGCCAGCAGCGGTAGCAGCGGAGATACGCAGTATTTT.

The table lists this clonotype with a few counts. This sequence joins TRBV7-2 and TRBJ2-3; D uncertain. The V gene's germline CDR1 is SGHTA and CDR2 FQGNSA. V was pared by 4 bases and J by 5 bases, with 7 bases between. There are 12 residues in the CDR3. For the CDR3, the DNA is TGTGCCAGCAGCTCGTGGGGAGATACGCAGTATTTT. It encodes CASSSWGDTQYF.

With respect to this clonotype: A much larger clone lies one base from this, so it may be a read error. The chain carries TRBV29-1 and TRBJ1-2; TRBD1 agrees at 7 bases. Per germline, CDR1 SQVTM and CDR2 ANQGSEA. The CDR3 runs to 13 residues. V lost 3 bases to trimming and J lost 4 bases; unmatched junction nucleotides: 5. The CDR3, as DNA: TGCAGCGTTGAGTCGCCAGGGGGCTATGGCTACACCTTC. It encodes CSVESPGGYGYTF.

This chain joins TRBV12-5 and TRBJ1-1, with unresolved D. Germline values: CDR1 LGHNT, CDR2 FRNRAP. This CDR3 is built from 14 residues. Trimming took off 3 bases at V and 1 base at J, with 9 bases between the two ends. This CDR3 reads CASGFENRNTEAFF. The CDR3 region has the DNA TGTGCTAGTGGTTTCGAAAATCGGAACACTGAAGCTTTCTTT.

This clonotype has only one observation. The V call is TRBV7-2, the J call TRBJ2-4; 8 bases line up with TRBD2. With 7 bases clipped from V and 6 bases from J, the junction kept 17 bases outside the gene matches. The CDR3 has 17 residues. Germline CDR1 SGHTA, CDR2 FQGNSA. This CDR3 is CASTQPNSGDRTNIQYF. CDR3 DNA sequence: TGTGCCAGCACCCAACCGAATAGCGGGGATCGGACAAACATTCAGTACTTC.

The rearrangement links TRBV7-2 to TRBJ2-5; possible D gene TRBD1, 6 bases. The DNA end is a closer match to TRBJ2-7, so the J assignment may be wrong. This CDR3 contains 14 residues. Germline V gene lookup returns CDR1 SGHTA and CDR2 FQGNSA. In DNA form, the CDR3 reads TGTGCCAGCAGCTTATCGGCAGGGGCCTACGAGCAGTACTTC. Protein: CASSLSAGAYEQYF.

A few counts support this clonotype. The chain employs TRBV7-3 and TRBJ2-3, with 9 positions matching TRBD1. The ends lost 5 bases at V and 1 base at J; junction bases unmatched: 10. This CDR3 is built from 17 residues. Germline CDR1 and CDR2: SGHTA and FQGTGA. Written as DNA, the CDR3 is TGTGCCAGCAGCAAAGGAGGTGGGACAGGGCGCACAGATACGCAGTATTTT. Amino acids: CASSKGGGTGRTDTQYF.

A note on this clonotype: A much more abundant neighbour one base away suggests this may be a read error. This sequence joins TRBV20-1 and TRBJ2-1; D gene unclear. The CDR3 is 14 residues long. Trimming stripped 2 bases from V and 9 bases from J, with 17 bases between. Germline values: CDR1 DFQATT, CDR2 SNEGSKA (reference sequence). CDR3 sequence: CSARSYASNSEQFF. In nucleotides, the CDR3 is TGCAGTGCTAGATCGTACGCCTCAAACAGTGAGCAGTTCTTC.

This rearrangement joins TRBV5-1 to TRBJ2-3, with D unresolved. The CDR3 runs to 14 residues. V dropped 1 base and J dropped 2 bases, with 8 bases sitting between them. Germline values: CDR1 SGHRS, CDR2 YFSETQ. CDR3 loop: CASSLFTHTDTQYF. The DNA for the CDR3 is TGCGCCAGCAGCTTGTTCACTCACACAGATACGCAGTATTTT.

The chain is built from TRBV19 and TRBJ2-3; maybe TRBD2 (5 bases). The V end lost 0 bases, the J end lost 4 bases, and 8 bases lay between the germline ends. The CDR3 is 14 residues long. CDR1 and CDR2 from the germline V gene are LNHDA and SQIVND (reference sequence). CDR3: CASSIEDYPDTQYF. In DNA form, the CDR3 reads TGTGCCAGTAGTATAGAAGACTACCCAGATACGCAGTATTTT.